This is a list of T cell receptor beta chains from one sample in a study of naive and memory T cell subsets. TCRdb re-called the UMI-ligation and nested PCR reads with MiXCR, one entry per CDR3 protein. This table has 80,000 or so distinct CDR3 sequences, roughly 9.3% appearing once. What was sequenced was naive CD8+ T cells from blood. The source of these receptors is a human donor in good health. CDR3s include the opening cysteine and the closing phenylalanine or tryptophan. Fields, in order: V gene, D gene, clone size, J gene, CDR3 protein, CDR3 DNA. D genes are given only for firm matches. The size field is filled for only some rows; it gives once, few, many or a size class.

>TRBV20-1|-|-|TRBJ2-1
CSARDPNREPYNEQFF
TGCAGTGCTAGAGATCCCAATCGGGAACCCTACAATGAGCAGTTCTTC
>TRBV20-1|TRBD2|-|TRBJ2-3
CSARKGPPVASGSLGVGDTQYF
TGCAGTGCTAGAAAGGGCCCCCCCGTGGCGAGCGGGAGCTTGGGTGTTGGAGATACGCAGTATTTT
>TRBV28|TRBD1|-|TRBJ1-4
CASSRRGRTNEKLFF
TGTGCCAGCAGCCGCAGGGGGCGAACTAATGAAAAACTGTTTTTT
>TRBV7-3|-|many|TRBJ2-2
CASSLLETTGELFF
TGTGCCAGCAGCTTACTCGAGACCACCGGGGAGCTGTTTTTT
>TRBV28|-|-|TRBJ1-4
CASSSHLANEKLFF
TGTGCCAGCAGCTCACATTTGGCTAATGAAAAACTGTTTTTT
>TRBV27|-|-|TRBJ2-1
CASKKNNEQFF
TGTGCCAGCAAGAAGAACAATGAGCAGTTCTTC
>TRBV5-6|-|-|TRBJ2-7
CASSFGHEQYF
TGTGCCAGCAGCTTCGGCCACGAGCAGTACTTC
>TRBV4-2|-|many|TRBJ2-2
CASSARGAGNTGELFF
TGTGCCAGCAGCGCCCGCGGCGCGGGCAACACCGGGGAGCTGTTTTTT
>TRBV7-9|TRBD2|few|TRBJ2-5
CASSLARGSLETQYF
TGTGCCAGCAGCTTAGCGCGCGGGAGTCTTGAGACCCAGTACTTC
>TRBV28|-|many|TRBJ2-2
CASSFGTGELFF
TGTGCCAGCAGTTTCGGGACCGGGGAGCTGTTTTTT
>TRBV10-1|TRBD1|many|TRBJ2-3
CASSEDRASTDTQYF
TGCGCCAGCAGTGAAGACAGGGCTAGCACAGATACGCAGTATTTT
>TRBV6-6|-|many|TRBJ1-1
CASSVNSGTEAFF
TGTGCCAGCAGTGTAAATTCGGGCACTGAAGCTTTCTTT
>TRBV4-1|TRBD1|-|TRBJ1-5
CASSQSRGTNQPQHF
TGCGCCAGCAGCCAGTCCAGGGGGACCAATCAGCCCCAGCATTTT
>TRBV29-1|TRBD1|-|TRBJ2-7
CSVVFRDRGYEQYF
TGCAGCGTTGTATTCCGGGACAGGGGCTACGAGCAGTACTTC
>TRBV28|TRBD2|many|TRBJ2-7
CASSLEGLAGAYEQYF
TGTGCCAGCAGTTTAGAGGGACTAGCGGGAGCCTACGAGCAGTACTTC
>TRBV9|-|many|TRBJ1-6
CASSGYNSPLHF
TGTGCCAGCAGCGGCTATAATTCACCCCTCCACTTT